The entry below describes one T cell receptor (beta chain). This record belongs to a study of blood T cell repertoires in COVID-19. Categorization into cohorts depended on clinical history that participants reported. The recovered donors of Cohort 3 showed two negative PCRs, clearance, or symptom resolution. Unmatched junction bases numbered 11, after V lost 5 bases and J lost 4 bases. The CDR3 extends over 15 amino acids. CDR1 SGHRS and CDR2 YFSETQ come from the germline V gene. As processed by the authors: By means of reference gene primer amplification, nucleated cell counts were estimated. Only in-frame clones appear in the TCRdb table, and some are missing; sequencing was by immunoSEQ multiplex PCR. Clonal size and the V and J genes are those of that table, whereas D and trimming came from the DNA. The sample holds roughly 170,000 clones, 82% seen once.

This rearrangement joins TRBV5-1 to TRBJ2-7, with 8 bases lining up with TRBD1. What was sequenced was PBMCs or T cells enriched from blood (not recorded which). This sequence originates from a man in his sixties who had recovered from COVID-19. In DNA, the CDR3 is TGCGCCAGCAGACCACCCGGGACAGGACTTTACGAGCAGTACTTC. This gives the protein CASRPPGTGLYEQYF.